This is a list of T cell receptor beta chains from one sample in a study of graft-versus-host responses after intestinal transplantation. For these receptors, no antigen is known. Measured with immunoSEQ multiplex PCR; TCRdb has only the in-frame clones, and not every one. Among about 120,000 clones listed, about 93% were seen once. This material consisted of unstimulated CD4+ T cells sorted from spleen or lymph node cells, taken before intestinal transplant. The receptor source for this set is a human donor who received an intestinal transplant. Each CDR3 is given with its conserved first and last residue. Each record gives: V gene, J gene, D gene, CDR3 protein, CDR3 DNA. A D gene is named only where the DNA matches it firmly.

TRBV28	TRBJ2-1	TRBD1	CASSLARQGMRNEQFF	TGTGCCAGCAGTTTAGCCCGACAGGGTATGAGGAATGAGCAGTTCTTC
TRBV7-9	TRBJ1-2	TRBD1	CASRGGQGRMGYTF	TGTGCCAGCAGGGGAGGACAGGGGCGAATGGGCTACACCTTC
TRBV30	TRBJ2-1	TRBD1	CAWMRTGDVQFF	TGTGCCTGGATGAGGACAGGGGATGTGCAGTTCTTC
TRBV5-1	TRBJ2-1	.	CASSLDGYNEQFF	TGCGCCAGCAGCTTGGACGGCTACAATGAACAGTTCTTC
TRBV13	TRBJ1-3	.	CASSWGLSGAYSGNTIYF	TGTGCCAGCAGCTGGGGACTCTCCGGAGCCTACTCTGGAAACACCATATATTTT
TRBV5-1	TRBJ1-1	.	CASGTANTEAFF	TGCGCCAGCGGGACGGCAAACACTGAAGCTTTCTTT
TRBV27	TRBJ1-1	TRBD1	CASRLGQGDTEAFF	TGTGCCAGCAGACTGGGACAGGGGGACACTGAAGCTTTCTTT
TRBV2	TRBJ2-5	.	CASSDLGRWETQYF	TGTGCCAGCAGCGATTTAGGCCGTTGGGAGACCCAGTACTTC
TRBV28	TRBJ1-1	.	CASLGRRNTEAFF	TGTGCCAGCCTGGGTCGAAGGAACACTGAAGCTTTCTTT
TRBV28	TRBJ2-7	TRBD1	CASSFAGQGAAGQYF	TGTGCCAGCAGCTTTGCGGGACAGGGGGCCGCGGGGCAGTACTTC